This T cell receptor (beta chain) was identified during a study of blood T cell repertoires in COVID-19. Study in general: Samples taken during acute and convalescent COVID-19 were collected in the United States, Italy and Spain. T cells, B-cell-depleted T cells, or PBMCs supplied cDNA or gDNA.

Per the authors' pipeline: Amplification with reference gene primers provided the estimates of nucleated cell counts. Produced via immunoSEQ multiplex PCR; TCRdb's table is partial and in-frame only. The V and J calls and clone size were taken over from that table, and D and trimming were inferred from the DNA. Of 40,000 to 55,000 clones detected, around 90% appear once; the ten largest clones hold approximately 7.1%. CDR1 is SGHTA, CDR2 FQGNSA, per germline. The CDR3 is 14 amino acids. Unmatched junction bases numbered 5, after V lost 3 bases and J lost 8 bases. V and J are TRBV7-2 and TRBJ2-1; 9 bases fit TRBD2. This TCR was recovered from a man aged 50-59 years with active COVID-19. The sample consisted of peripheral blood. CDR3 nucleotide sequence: TGTGCCAGCAGCTTCCGAGGCGGGAGGGATGAGCAGTTCTTC. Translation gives CASSFRGGRDEQFF.